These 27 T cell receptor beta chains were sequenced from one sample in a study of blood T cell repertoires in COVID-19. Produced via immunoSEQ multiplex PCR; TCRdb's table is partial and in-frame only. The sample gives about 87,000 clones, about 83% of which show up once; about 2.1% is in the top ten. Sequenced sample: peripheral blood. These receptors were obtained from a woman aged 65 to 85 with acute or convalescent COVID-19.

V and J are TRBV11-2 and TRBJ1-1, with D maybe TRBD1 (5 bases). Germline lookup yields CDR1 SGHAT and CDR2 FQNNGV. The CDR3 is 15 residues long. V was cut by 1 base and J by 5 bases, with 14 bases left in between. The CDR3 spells CASSLGGGIGTEAFF. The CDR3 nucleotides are TGTGCCAGCAGCTTAGGTGGGGGGATTGGTACTGAAGCTTTCTTT.

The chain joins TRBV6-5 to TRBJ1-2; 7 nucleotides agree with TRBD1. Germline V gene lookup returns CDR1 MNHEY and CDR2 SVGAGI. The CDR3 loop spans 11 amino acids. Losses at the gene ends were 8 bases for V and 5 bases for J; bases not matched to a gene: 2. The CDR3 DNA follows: TGTGCCAGCGGGGGACAGTATGGCTACACCTTC. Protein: CASGGQYGYTF.

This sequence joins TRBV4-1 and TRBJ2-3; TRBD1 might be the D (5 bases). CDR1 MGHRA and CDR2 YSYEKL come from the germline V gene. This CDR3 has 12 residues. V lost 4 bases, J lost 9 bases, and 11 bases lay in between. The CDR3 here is CASSPQGETQYF. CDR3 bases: TGCGCCAGCAGCCCCCAGGGTGAGACGCAGTATTTT.

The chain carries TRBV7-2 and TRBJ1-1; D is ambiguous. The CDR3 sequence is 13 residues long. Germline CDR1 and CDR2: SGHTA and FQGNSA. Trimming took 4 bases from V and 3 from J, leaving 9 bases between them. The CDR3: CASSSPVDTEAFF. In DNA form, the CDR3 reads TGTGCCAGCAGCTCCCCGGTGGACACTGAAGCTTTCTTT.

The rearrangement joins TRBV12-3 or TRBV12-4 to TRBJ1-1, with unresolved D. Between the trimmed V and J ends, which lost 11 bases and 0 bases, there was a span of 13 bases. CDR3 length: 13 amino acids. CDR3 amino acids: CASYEGVNTEAFF. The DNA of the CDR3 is TGTGCCTCATACGAGGGAGTGAACACTGAAGCTTTCTTT.

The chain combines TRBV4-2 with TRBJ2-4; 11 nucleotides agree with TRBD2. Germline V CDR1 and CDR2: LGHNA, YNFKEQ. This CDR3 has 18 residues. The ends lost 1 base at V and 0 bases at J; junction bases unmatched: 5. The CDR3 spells CASSQVSSGGIAKNIQYF. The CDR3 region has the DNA TGTGCCAGCAGCCAAGTCTCTAGCGGGGGGATAGCCAAAAACATTCAGTACTTC.

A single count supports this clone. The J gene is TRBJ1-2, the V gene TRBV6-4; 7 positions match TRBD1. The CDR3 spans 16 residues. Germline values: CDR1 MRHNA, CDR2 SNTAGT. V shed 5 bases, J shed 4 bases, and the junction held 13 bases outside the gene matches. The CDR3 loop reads CASSRTATGSGYGYTF. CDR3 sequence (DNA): TGTGCCAGCAGTAGAACGGCGACAGGGAGCGGCTATGGCTACACCTTC.

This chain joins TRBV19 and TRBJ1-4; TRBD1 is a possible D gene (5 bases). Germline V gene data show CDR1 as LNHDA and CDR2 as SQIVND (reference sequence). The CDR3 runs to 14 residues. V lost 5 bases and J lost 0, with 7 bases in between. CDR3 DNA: TGTGCCAGTAGTTTACAGGCAACTAATGAAAAACTGTTTTTT. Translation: CASSLQATNEKLFF.

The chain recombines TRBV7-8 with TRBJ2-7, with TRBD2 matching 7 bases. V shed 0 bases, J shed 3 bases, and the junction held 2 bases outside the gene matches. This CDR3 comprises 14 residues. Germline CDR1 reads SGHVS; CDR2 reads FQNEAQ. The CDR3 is CASSLAGTNYEQYF. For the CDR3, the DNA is TGTGCCAGCAGCTTAGCCGGGACTAACTACGAGCAGTACTTC.

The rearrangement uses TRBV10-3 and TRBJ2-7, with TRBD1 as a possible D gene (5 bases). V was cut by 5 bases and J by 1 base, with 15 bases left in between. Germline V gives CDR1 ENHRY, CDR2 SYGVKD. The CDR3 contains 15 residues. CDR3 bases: TGTGCCATCAGTAAAACAGGATTGGGATCCTACGAGCAGTACTTC. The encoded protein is CAISKTGLGSYEQYF.

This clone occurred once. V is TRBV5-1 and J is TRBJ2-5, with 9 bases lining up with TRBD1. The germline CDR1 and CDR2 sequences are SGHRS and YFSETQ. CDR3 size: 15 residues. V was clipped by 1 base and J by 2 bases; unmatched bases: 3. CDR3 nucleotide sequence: TGCGCCAGCAGCTTGACGGGACAGGGTCAAGAGACCCAGTACTTC. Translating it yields CASSLTGQGQETQYF.

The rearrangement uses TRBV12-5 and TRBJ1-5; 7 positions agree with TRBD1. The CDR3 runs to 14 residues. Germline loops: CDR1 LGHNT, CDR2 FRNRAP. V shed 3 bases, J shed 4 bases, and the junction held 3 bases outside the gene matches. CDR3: CASGFATGNQPQHF. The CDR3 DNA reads TGTGCTAGTGGTTTCGCGACAGGGAATCAGCCCCAGCATTTT.

CDR3 in amino acids: CATSRSGQPQHF. The CDR3 coding sequence is TGTGCCACCAGCAGATCGGGGCAGCCCCAGCATTTT. The chain links TRBV15 to TRBJ1-5; D unclear. The V and J ends lost 2 bases and 7 bases respectively, with 6 bases between them. This CDR3 has 12 residues. Per the germline V gene, CDR1 is LNHNV and CDR2 is YYDKDF (reference sequence).

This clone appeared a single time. CDR3 nucleotides: TGTGCCAGCAGTTCCCTTGATCAATTTGGGGCGGGGAGGGCCAAAAACATTCAGTACTTC. Protein product: CASSSLDQFGAGRAKNIQYF. This chain uses TRBV6-2 or TRBV6-3 with TRBJ2-4; possible D gene TRBD2, 6 bases. The germline V gene encodes CDR1 MNHEY and CDR2 SVGEGT. V lost 4 bases to trimming and J lost 1 base, with 26 bases between them. There are 20 residues in the CDR3.

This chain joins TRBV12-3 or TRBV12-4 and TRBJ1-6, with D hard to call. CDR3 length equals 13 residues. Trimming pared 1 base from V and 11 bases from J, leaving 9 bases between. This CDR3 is CASSLGGLTPLHF. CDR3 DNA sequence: TGTGCCAGCAGTTTAGGCGGGCTCACACCCCTCCACTTT.

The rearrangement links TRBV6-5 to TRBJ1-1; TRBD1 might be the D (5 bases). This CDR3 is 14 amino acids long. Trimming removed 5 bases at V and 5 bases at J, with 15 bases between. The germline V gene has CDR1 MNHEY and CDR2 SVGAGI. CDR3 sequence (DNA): TGTGCCAGCAGTATGGCAGGGCTGGCAACTGAAGCTTTCTTT. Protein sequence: CASSMAGLATEAFF.

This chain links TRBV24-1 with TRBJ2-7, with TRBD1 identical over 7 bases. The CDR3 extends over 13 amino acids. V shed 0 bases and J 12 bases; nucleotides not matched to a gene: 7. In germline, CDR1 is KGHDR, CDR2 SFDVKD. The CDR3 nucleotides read TGTGCCACCAGTGATTTGTCCGGACAGGCTATGTACTTC. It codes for CATSDLSGQAMYF.

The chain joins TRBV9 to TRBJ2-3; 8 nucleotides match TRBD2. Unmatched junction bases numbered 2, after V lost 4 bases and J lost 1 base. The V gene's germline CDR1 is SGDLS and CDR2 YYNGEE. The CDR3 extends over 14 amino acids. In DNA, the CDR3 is TGTGCCAGCAGCCTTAGCGGGGGCACAGATACGCAGTATTTT. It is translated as CASSLSGGTDTQYF.

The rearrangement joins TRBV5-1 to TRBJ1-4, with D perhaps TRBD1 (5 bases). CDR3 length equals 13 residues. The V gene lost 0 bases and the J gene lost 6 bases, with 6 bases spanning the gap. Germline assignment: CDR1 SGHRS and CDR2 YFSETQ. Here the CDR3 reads CASSLEGDEKLFF. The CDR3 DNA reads TGCGCCAGCAGCTTGGAAGGGGATGAAAAACTGTTTTTT.

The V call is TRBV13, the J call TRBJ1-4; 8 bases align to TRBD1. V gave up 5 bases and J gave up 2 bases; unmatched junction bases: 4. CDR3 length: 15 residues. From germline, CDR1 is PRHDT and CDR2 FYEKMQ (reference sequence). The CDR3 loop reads CASSHRTGTNEKLFF. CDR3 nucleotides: TGTGCCAGCAGCCACCGGACAGGGACTAATGAAAAACTGTTTTTT.

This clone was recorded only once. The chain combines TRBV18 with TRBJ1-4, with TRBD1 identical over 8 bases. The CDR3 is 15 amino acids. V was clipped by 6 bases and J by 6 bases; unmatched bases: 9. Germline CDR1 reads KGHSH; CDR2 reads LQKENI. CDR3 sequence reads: CASSGGQGAYEKLFF. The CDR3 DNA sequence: TGTGCCAGCTCCGGAGGTCAGGGGGCTTATGAAAAACTGTTTTTT.

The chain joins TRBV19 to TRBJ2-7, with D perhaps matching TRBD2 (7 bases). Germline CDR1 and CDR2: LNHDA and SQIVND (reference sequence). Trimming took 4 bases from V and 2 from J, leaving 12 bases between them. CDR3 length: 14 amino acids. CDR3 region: CASSTPGGTYEQYF. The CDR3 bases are TGTGCCAGTAGTACTCCGGGGGGCACCTACGAGCAGTACTTC.

The CDR3 DNA sequence: TGCGCCAGCAGCTCTTACCAAGAGACCCAGTACTTC. Protein sequence: CASSSYQETQYF. The V call is TRBV5-1, the J call TRBJ2-5, with D unclear. The CDR3 runs to 12 residues. CDR1 is SGHRS and CDR2 is YFSETQ in the germline V gene. V gave up 3 bases and J gave up 0 bases, with 3 bases separating them.

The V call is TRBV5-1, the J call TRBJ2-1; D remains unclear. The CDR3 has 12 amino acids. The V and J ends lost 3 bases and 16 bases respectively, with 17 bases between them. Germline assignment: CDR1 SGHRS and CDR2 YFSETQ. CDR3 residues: CASSSDLSYLFF. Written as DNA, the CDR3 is TGCGCCAGCAGCTCCGACTTGAGCTATCTCTTCTTC.

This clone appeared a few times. The chain's CDR3 is CASSPLPGSGGTEAFF. CDR3 nucleotide sequence: TGTGCCAGCTCACCACTACCAGGGTCCGGGGGCACTGAAGCTTTCTTT. The genes are TRBV18 and TRBJ1-1; perhaps TRBD1 as D (5 bases). Trimming cost V 1 base and J 4 bases, with 16 bases left between them. The CDR3 sequence is 16 residues long. Per germline, CDR1 KGHSH and CDR2 LQKENI.

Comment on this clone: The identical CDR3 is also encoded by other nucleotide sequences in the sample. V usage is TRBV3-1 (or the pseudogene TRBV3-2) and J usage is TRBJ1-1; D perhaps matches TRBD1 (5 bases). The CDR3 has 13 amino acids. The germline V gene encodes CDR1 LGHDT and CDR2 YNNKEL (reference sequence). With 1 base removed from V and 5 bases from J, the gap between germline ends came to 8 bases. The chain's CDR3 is CASSQGAGTEAFF. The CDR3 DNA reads TGTGCCAGCAGCCAAGGGGCAGGGACTGAAGCTTTCTTT.

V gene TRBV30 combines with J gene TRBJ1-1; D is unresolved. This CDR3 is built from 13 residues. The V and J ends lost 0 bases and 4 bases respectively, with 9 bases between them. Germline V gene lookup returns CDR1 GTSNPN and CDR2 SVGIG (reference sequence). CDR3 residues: CAWSVLASTEAFF. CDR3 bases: TGTGCCTGGAGTGTACTAGCTAGCACTGAAGCTTTCTTT.